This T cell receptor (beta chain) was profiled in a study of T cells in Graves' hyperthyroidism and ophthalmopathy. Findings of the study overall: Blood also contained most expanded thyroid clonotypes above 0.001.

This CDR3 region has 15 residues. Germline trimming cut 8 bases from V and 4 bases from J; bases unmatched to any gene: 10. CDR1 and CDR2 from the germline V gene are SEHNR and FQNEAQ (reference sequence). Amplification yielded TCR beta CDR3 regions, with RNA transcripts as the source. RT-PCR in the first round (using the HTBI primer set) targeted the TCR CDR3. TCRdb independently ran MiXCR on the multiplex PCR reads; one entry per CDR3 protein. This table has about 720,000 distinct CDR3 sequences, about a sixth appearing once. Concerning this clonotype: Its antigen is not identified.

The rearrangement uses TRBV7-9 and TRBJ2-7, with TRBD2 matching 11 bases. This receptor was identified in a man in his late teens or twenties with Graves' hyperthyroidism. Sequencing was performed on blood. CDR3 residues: CASGSRTSGLYEQYF. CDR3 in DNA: TGTGCCAGCGGCTCCAGGACTAGCGGGTTATACGAGCAGTACTTC.